This T cell receptor (beta chain) stems from a study of T cell responses to AZD1222 COVID-19 vaccine. On the study more broadly: Whether given at about 4 or about 12 weeks, second doses were pooled.

Clones were read by immunoSEQ multiplex PCR, and TCRdb kept only the in-frame ones, dropping some. The data contain roughly 120,000 clones, roughly 88% of them singletons. The V gene's germline CDR1 is SGHRS and CDR2 YFSETQ. Deletions cut 0 bases from V and 0 bases from J, with 15 bases between. The CDR3 contains 18 residues. This receptor was identified in an adult in good health. This sequence joins TRBV5-1 and TRBJ1-4; D remains ambiguous. Sequenced here: peripheral blood, sampled on day 0 of AZD1222 vaccination. CDR3 residues: CASSLARQTSATNEKLFF. CDR3 nucleotides: TGCGCCAGCAGCTTGGCCCGGCAGACGTCTGCAACTAATGAAAAACTGTTTTTT. The variable domain in full, with the rest retrieved from reference TRBV5-1 and TRBJ1-4, is KAGVTQTPRYLIKTRGQQVTLSCSPISGHRSVSWYQQTPGQGLQFLFEYFSETQRNKGNFPGRFSGRQFSNSRSEMNVSTLELGDSALYLCASSLARQTSATNEKLFFGSGTQLSVL.